The subject of this entry is one T cell receptor (beta chain). Its binding antigen is unknown. No base quality values were provided; no much bigger clone lies one nucleotide off. PBMCs were isolated by density centrifugation and stained for CD3, CD4 and CD8, and CD4+ and CD8+ T cells were sorted on a FACSAria. Unaffected controls provided scalp biopsies and blood samples. V and J are truncated by 0 bases and 6 bases respectively, leaving an intervening sequence of 10 bases. Inclusive of the bounding cysteine and phenylalanine, the CDR3 is 13 residues long. Of the read, only the CDR3 DNA is kept; its 39 bases are in frame from base 1. CDR1 SGHRS and CDR2 YFSETQ are derived from the germline V gene. The data originate from a study of CD8+ T cells in alopecia areata (dated by TCRdb to 2016 to 2019). Some background on the complete study: The study used high-throughput TCRbeta sequencing to examine T cell clonal expansion in alopecia areata, in both the C3H/HeJ mouse model and human patients. TCRbeta CDR3 regions were amplified by immunoSEQ multiplex PCR using 35 Vbeta forward and 13 Jbeta reverse primers. RNA came from the PAXgene miRNA kit for fixed scalp, the miRNeasy kit for PBMCs, and the RNeasy kit for mouse skin. Clonality in the scalp was compared among normal scalp (n=4), patchy alopecia areata scalp (n=8), and alopecia totalis/universalis scalp (n=8). On the human side, TCRbeta sequencing was run on scalp tissue and on sorted CD4+ and CD8+ peripheral blood T cells from healthy controls and from alopecia areata patients with either patchy or totalis/universalis disease.

Broader findings and caveats from the paper: Shared TCR sequences between patients were less evident than in mice, which may be partly attributable to HLA diversity in the patient population. Resident alphabeta T cells in normal human skin are also sequenced, complicating scalp TCR repertoire analysis, unlike mouse skin dominated by gammadelta T cells. Lesional scalp, especially in alopecia totalis/universalis, showed higher clonality and more expanded CD8+ clones than normal scalp, suggesting antigenic drive.

Libraries were constructed by the immunoSEQ multiplex PCR assay. For TCR sequencing, RNA was extracted from every sample and reverse transcribed into cDNA to serve as template. First-strand cDNA was synthesized with SuperScript III using a 2:1 mix of oligo-dT and random hexamers. A synthetic immune receptor repertoire was used to assess amplification bias, and residual bias was removed computationally. In the source study's methods: After raw reads were preprocessed to remove errors, the CDR3 was defined following IMGT conventions as running from the conserved cysteine to phenylalanine. Clonality was computed by normalizing Shannon entropy by log2 of the number of productive unique TCRs and subtracting the result from 1. Whether each scalp clone was CD4 or CD8 was inferred by checking scalp TCRbeta sequences against the CD4 and CD8 repertoires from sorted blood. TCRdb holds this immuneACCESS table with in-frame rearrangements only. Some clones are missing; in checked studies, unresolved V genes explain under half, and the rest has no known cause. V, J and clone size are those of that table, while D and trimming were read from the DNA. This sample comprises around 150,000 clones, approximately 56% of them detected only once. The ten largest account for 36% of the sample.

The receptor chain draws on TRBV5-1 and TRBJ2-7, with no D gene named confidently. The sequencing input was CD8+ T cells sorted from blood. The receptor was derived from a human donor in good health. The CDR3 has the sequence CASSLESPLEQYF. The DNA sequence follows: TGCGCCAGCAGCTTGGAAAGCCCCCTCGAGCAGTACTTC.